This T cell receptor (beta chain) was sequenced in a study of T cells in Graves' hyperthyroidism and ophthalmopathy. Study-wide background: Peripheral blood was obtained at initial diagnosis, preceding any treatment.

Thyroid ultrasound and orbital computed tomography, with clinical symptoms and serum thyroxine and TRAb, informed diagnoses. Study-wide results and limits: Ophthalmopathy was separated from stable hyperthyroidism by a 13 V-J model. Ophthalmopathy was identified by the model a median approximately 6.9 months ahead of onset.

RNA transcripts served as the template for amplifying TCR beta CDR3 regions. A set of HTBI primers served as the primers for a first-round RT-PCR of the TCR CDR3. TCRdb processed the multiplex PCR reads anew with MiXCR; each CDR3 protein has one entry. The sample holds around 340,000 distinct CDR3 sequences, approximately 13% seen once. The V gene lost 0 bases and the J gene lost 7 bases, with 33 bases spanning the gap. The CDR3 runs 21 residues. Germline V gene data show CDR1 as MNHNY and CDR2 as SVGAGI (reference sequence). This clonotype was recorded at least ten times. Its matching antigen is unknown.

This chain joins TRBV6-6 and TRBJ1-2; D ambiguous. What was sequenced was blood. This clonotype was sampled from a woman aged 25 to 45 with Graves' hyperthyroidism. The CDR3 DNA reads as TGTGCCAGCAGTTACTCGGAGCTCGGTGGCGCGAGGAGAGGACCTCGGACTGGCTACACCTTC. Protein: CASSYSELGGARRGPRTGYTF.